This TCR beta chain was recorded in a study of T cells in Graves' hyperthyroidism and ophthalmopathy. Regarding the study as a whole: Blood shared most expanded thyroid clonotypes above 0.001.

Hyperthyroidism of Graves' type that showed no ophthalmopathy progression within 18 months was stable. Patients aged 18 to 65 with hyperthyroidism were newly diagnosed, with duration under 2 months. Every diagnosis used clinical symptoms, serum thyroxine and TRAb, thyroid ultrasound and orbital computed tomography. For this clonotype: No antigen is known for it.

Authors of the study amplified TCR beta CDR3 regions from RNA transcripts. During a first-round RT-PCR of the TCR CDR3, the HTBI primer set was used. TCRdb processed the multiplex PCR reads anew with MiXCR; each CDR3 protein has one entry. The table has roughly 720,000 distinct CDR3 sequences, roughly 17% seen once; the top ten hold about 14%. The J segment lost 10 bases and the V segment lost 9 bases, leaving 9 bases of the junction unmatched. The CDR3 loop spans 13 amino acids. Germline CDR1 and CDR2: MNHNS and SASEGT. V gene TRBV6-1 combines with J gene TRBJ1-6; 7 bases fit TRBD1. Source material: blood. This TCR came from a man aged 45-60 years with Graves' hyperthyroidism. The CDR3 nucleotides are TGTGCCAGTCCGGGACAGAGAAAATCACCCCTCCACTTT. Translation gives CASPGQRKSPLHF.